These 11 T cell receptor beta chains share one sample of origin, sequenced in a study of shared clonotypes between healthy human individuals. Here immunoSEQ multiplex PCR was the method, and the copy in TCRdb shows in-frame clones only, minus some. Altogether 1.6 million or so clones are present, 98% to 99% being singletons, with the ten largest covering roughly 0.35%. The sequencing sample was made of naive CD4+ T cells sorted from blood. The subset: CD45RA+ positively selected. The receptors originated from a man aged 30-40 years in good health.

This clone was seen only once. The V and J genes are TRBV29-1 and TRBJ2-3; D may be TRBD1 (6 bases). The germline CDR1 and CDR2 sequences are SQVTM and ANQGSEA. V was pared by 5 bases and J by 2 bases, with 20 bases between. CDR3 length equals 16 residues. CDR3 DNA sequence: TGCAGCGTTTCGCTTCTTAGAACAGGGCCCACAGATACGCAGTATTTT. It translates to CSVSLLRTGPTDTQYF.

The genes are TRBV2 and TRBJ2-7, with D perhaps matching TRBD2 (6 bases). The CDR3 length is 14 residues. Germline CDR1 is SNHLY and CDR2 is FYNNEI. Trimming pared 4 bases from V and 5 bases from J, leaving 15 bases between. DNA for the CDR3: TGTGCCAGCAGTGGGGAGCGGGTAATCAACGAGCAGTACTTC. Residues: CASSGERVINEQYF.

The V gene is TRBV29-1, the J gene TRBJ2-7, with TRBD1 as a possible D gene (6 bases). Germline values: CDR1 SQVTM, CDR2 ANQGSEA. V was clipped by 4 bases and J by 9 bases, with 22 bases between them. The CDR3 has 14 amino acids. The DNA for the CDR3 is TGCAGCGTTGCGTTTAGTACCCAGGGGTCGACGCAGTACTTC. This sequence encodes CSVAFSTQGSTQYF.

The J gene is TRBJ2-2, the V gene TRBV7-6; 8 bases fit TRBD1. This CDR3 comprises 14 residues. J lost 6 bases, V lost 5 bases, and 5 bases had no gene match. Germline V gene lookup returns CDR1 SGHVS and CDR2 FNYEAQ. CDR3: CASSDRTGPGELFF. Here the CDR3 DNA reads TGTGCCAGCAGCGACCGGACAGGGCCCGGGGAGCTGTTTTTT.

This chain uses TRBV10-3 with TRBJ2-1, with 10 bases identical to TRBD2. The CDR3 spans 16 residues. V was clipped by 0 bases and J by 4 bases; unmatched bases: 3. CDR1 and CDR2 (germline): ENHRY, SYGVKD. CDR3 residues: CAISESIAGGYNEQFF. The DNA of the CDR3 is TGTGCCATCAGTGAGTCTATAGCGGGAGGTTACAATGAGCAGTTCTTC.

V gene TRBV2 combines with J gene TRBJ2-7, with D tentatively TRBD2 (6 bases). V was shortened by 10 bases and J by 2 bases, with 15 bases between the two germline ends. CDR3 length: 13 amino acids. Looked up from germline, CDR1 is SNHLY and CDR2 is FYNNEI. CDR3 in DNA: TGTGCCAATACGGATGGAGGGGCCTACGAGCAGTACTTC. Its protein is CANTDGGAYEQYF.

The V gene is TRBV6-5, the J gene TRBJ2-2; D gene uncertain. This CDR3 region has 11 residues. Trimming stripped 5 bases from V and 11 bases from J, with 9 bases between. Germline CDR1 reads MNHEY; CDR2 reads SVGAGI. The CDR3 reads CASSGRRELFF. CDR3 coding DNA: TGTGCCAGCAGTGGCCGCCGAGAGCTGTTTTTT.

Regarding this clone: One junction end disagrees with the germline gene, perhaps due to a read error. The V and J genes are TRBV11-2 and TRBJ2-5; 8 bases are a match to TRBD2. The CDR3 is 17 amino acids. From germline, CDR1 is SGHAT and CDR2 FQNNGV. Here the CDR3 reads CASSLGRPGGGQGTQYF. As DNA, the CDR3 is TGTGCCAGCAGCTTAGGCCGCCCCGGGGGGGGGCAAGGGACCCAGTACTTC.

The genes are TRBV28 and TRBJ2-1; 7 bases are a match to TRBD1. This CDR3 has 15 amino acids. The V gene end was trimmed by 8 bases and the J gene end by 4 bases; junction bases not matched to a gene: 11. Germline V gives CDR1 MDHEN, CDR2 SYDVKM. CDR3 region: CASRPGGVGYNEQFF. CDR3 in DNA: TGTGCCAGCCGCCCAGGGGGTGTGGGGTACAATGAGCAGTTCTTC.

The chain recombines TRBV28 with TRBJ2-7, with D possibly TRBD2 on 5 matching bases. CDR3 length: 14 residues. V lost 2 bases and J lost 5, with 13 bases in between. Germline V gene data show CDR1 as MDHEN and CDR2 as SYDVKM. The CDR3 spells CASSLPGVLNEQYF. The CDR3 region has the DNA TGTGCCAGCAGTTTACCCGGGGTTCTCAACGAGCAGTACTTC.

V is TRBV4-1 and J is TRBJ1-3; no reliable D call. The germline V gene encodes CDR1 MGHRA and CDR2 YSYEKL. V lost 2 bases and J lost 0, with 8 bases in between. This CDR3 has 15 amino acids. CDR3 region: CASSQRTSSGNTIYF. CDR3 bases: TGCGCCAGCAGCCAAAGGACTAGCTCTGGAAACACCATATATTTT.